These 5 T cell receptor beta chains originate from one sample sequenced in a study of graft-versus-host responses after intestinal transplantation. TCRdb's table, derived via immunoSEQ multiplex PCR, lists solely in-frame clones and lacks some. The data contain 99,000 or so clones, 86% of them seen just once; the ten biggest clones take up under 1.5%. Sequencing used PBMCs, obtained 255 days after intestinal transplant. The receptors shown here come from a human patient who received an intestinal transplant, so some T cells may come from the graft donor.

CDR3 loop: CASSTPREGATGELFF. As DNA, the CDR3 is TGTGCCAGCAGCACCCCCCGGGAGGGGGCCACCGGGGAGCTGTTTTTT. The chain is built from TRBV5-6 and TRBJ2-2; maybe TRBD2 (8 bases). Trimming took off 4 bases at V and 4 bases at J, with 17 bases between the two ends. The CDR3 contains 16 residues. Germline lookup yields CDR1 SGHDT and CDR2 YYEEEE.

The CDR3 sequence is CASSVGPTGYNYGYTF. In DNA, the CDR3 is TGTGCCAGCAGCGTAGGACCCACAGGGTATAACTATGGCTACACCTTC. The chain carries TRBV9 and TRBJ1-2; tentatively, D is TRBD1 (6 bases). The CDR3 runs 16 residues. Trimming pared 0 bases from V and 1 base from J, leaving 13 bases between. Germline V lookup: CDR1 SGDLS, CDR2 YYNGEE.

The chain joins TRBV7-9 to TRBJ1-2, with D perhaps matching TRBD1 (6 bases). Trimming shortened V by 5 bases and J by 6 bases, and 22 bases separated the two germline ends. Germline CDR1 SEHNR, CDR2 FQNEAQ (reference sequence). CDR3 length: 16 amino acids. The CDR3 DNA follows: TGTGCCAGCAGCCCCCCGAGGACAGTGGAATATGATGGCTACACCTTC. It is translated as CASSPPRTVEYDGYTF.

The rearrangement joins TRBV2 to TRBJ2-3; TRBD1 agrees at 8 bases. This CDR3 region has 14 residues. Germline CDR1 reads SNHLY; CDR2 reads FYNNEI. The ends lost 6 bases at V and 4 bases at J; junction bases unmatched: 6. CDR3 DNA: TGTGCCAGCAGGAGACAGGGGATTGCAGATACGCAGTATTTT. Protein sequence: CASRRQGIADTQYF.

The rearrangement uses TRBV5-4 and TRBJ2-7; maybe TRBD2 (7 bases). The germline gives CDR1 SGHNT, CDR2 YYREEE (reference sequence). This CDR3 region has 16 residues. Trimming removed 3 bases at V and 3 bases at J, with 19 bases between. The CDR3, as DNA: TGTGCCAGCAGCTCCGGAGGGGGGGGGTTGTACTACGAGCAGTACTTC. It yields the protein CASSSGGGGLYYEQYF.